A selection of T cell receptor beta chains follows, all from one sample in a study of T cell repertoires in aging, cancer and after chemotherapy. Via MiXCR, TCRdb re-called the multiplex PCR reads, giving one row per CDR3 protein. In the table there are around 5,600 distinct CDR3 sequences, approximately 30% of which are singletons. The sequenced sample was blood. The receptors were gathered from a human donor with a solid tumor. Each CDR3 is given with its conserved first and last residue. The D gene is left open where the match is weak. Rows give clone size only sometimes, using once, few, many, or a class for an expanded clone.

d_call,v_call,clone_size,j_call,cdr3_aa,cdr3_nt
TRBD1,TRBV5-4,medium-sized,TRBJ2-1,CASSLGDSYNEQFF,TGTGCCAGCAGCTTGGGGGACAGCTACAATGAGCAGTTCTTC
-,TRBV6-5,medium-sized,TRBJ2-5,CASMANSQETQYF,TGTGCCAGCATGGCGAACAGCCAAGAGACCCAGTACTTC
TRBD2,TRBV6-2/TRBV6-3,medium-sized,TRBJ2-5,CASSPRLAEETQYF,TGTGCCAGCAGTCCTCGACTAGCGGAAGAGACCCAGTACTTC
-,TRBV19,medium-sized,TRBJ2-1,CASSLAGSSYNEQFF,TGTGCCAGTAGCCTGGCAGGGTCTTCCTACAATGAGCAGTTCTTC
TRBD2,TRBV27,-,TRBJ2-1,CASSRKLAGGPGYNEQFF,TGTGCCAGCAGCCGCAAACTAGCGGGAGGACCCGGTTACAATGAGCAGTTCTTC
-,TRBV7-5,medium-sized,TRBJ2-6,CISVPHTPGGAFSGANVLTF,-
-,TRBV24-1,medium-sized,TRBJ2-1,CATSYRDNPGRGYNEQFF,TGTGCCACCAGCTACCGGGATAATCCGGGGAGAGGCTACAATGAGCAGTTCTTC
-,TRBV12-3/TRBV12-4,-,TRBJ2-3,CASSGTLGGPSTDTQYF,TGTGCCAGCAGTGGGACCTTAGGGGGGCCTAGCACAGATACGCAGTATTTT
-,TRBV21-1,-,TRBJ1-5,CASSKEDPNQPQHF,TGTGCCAGCAGCAAAGAGGACCCCAATCAGCCCCAGCATTTT
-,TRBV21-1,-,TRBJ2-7,CASSNMGGRNEQYF,TGTGCCAGCAGCAACATGGGCGGGAGAAACGAGCAGTACTTC
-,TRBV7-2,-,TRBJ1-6,CASSSSPSPLHF,TGTGCCAGCAGCTCCTCACCTTCACCCCTCCACTTT
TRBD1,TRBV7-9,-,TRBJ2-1,CASSRQGYEQFF,TGTGCCAGCAGCCGACAGGGCTATGAGCAGTTCTTC
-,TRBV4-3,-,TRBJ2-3,CASSQAGGTTDTQYF,TGCGCCAGCAGCCAAGCAGGCGGGACGACAGATACGCAGTATTTT
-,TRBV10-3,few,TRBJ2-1,CAISRNNEQFF,TGTGCCATCAGTAGAAACAATGAGCAGTTCTTC
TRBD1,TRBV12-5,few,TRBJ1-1,CASGWTGAHTEAFF,TGTGCTAGTGGTTGGACAGGGGCGCACACTGAAGCTTTCTTT
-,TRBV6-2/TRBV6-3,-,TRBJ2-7,CASINAGFPTYEQYF,TGTGCCAGCATCAACGCCGGGTTTCCGACCTACGAGCAGTACTTC
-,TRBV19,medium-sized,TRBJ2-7,CASSLRVLYEQYF,TGTGCCAGTAGCCTAAGGGTTTTATACGAGCAGTACTTC
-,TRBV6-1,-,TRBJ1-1,CASSEFPLEGSGSEAEAFF,TGTGCCAGCAGTGAGTTCCCCTTGGAGGGAAGCGGGTCGGAAGCTGAAGCTTTCTTT
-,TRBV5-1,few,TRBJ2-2,CASSTYTGELFF,TGCGCCAGCAGCACCTACACCGGGGAGCTGTTTTTT
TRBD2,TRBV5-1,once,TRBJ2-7,CASNTNPGGSYEQYF,TGCGCCAGCAACACAAATCCTGGCGGGAGCTACGAGCAGTACTTC
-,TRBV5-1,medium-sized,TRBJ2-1,CASSRTSIGDEQFF,TGCGCCAGCAGCAGGACCTCAATTGGGGATGAGCAGTTCTTC
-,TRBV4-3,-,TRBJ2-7,CASSQEFSSGAYEQYF,TGCGCCAGCAGCCAAGAATTTTCAAGCGGAGCCTACGAGCAGTACTTC
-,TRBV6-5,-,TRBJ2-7,CASMQGDFYEQYF,TGTGCCAGCATGCAGGGAGACTTCTACGAGCAGTACTTC
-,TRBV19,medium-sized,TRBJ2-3,CASKISLAADTQYF,TGTGCCAGTAAAATTAGCTTAGCAGCAGATACGCAGTATTTT